This TCR beta chain was identified in a study of shared clonotypes between healthy human individuals. TCRdb's copy holds only in-frame clones and misses some; the assay was immunoSEQ multiplex PCR. The data contain under 1,100,000 clones, roughly 80% of them seen just once; the ten biggest clones take up roughly 1.4%. This clone has only a few counts. Other DNA sequences of this sample code for an identical CDR3. The V end lost 5 bases, the J end lost 4 bases, and 12 bases lay between the germline ends. CDR3 length: 14 amino acids. Germline V gene sequence: CDR1 LNHDA, CDR2 SQIVND (reference sequence).

The receptor was isolated from a man aged 18 to 29 in good health. The genes are TRBV19 and TRBJ1-5, with a weak D call TRBD1 (5 bases). The sequenced sample consisted of memory CD4+ T cells sorted from blood. Sample subset: CD45RA-negative fraction. DNA of the CDR3: TGTGCCAGTAGTGGCCGGGGCGGTAATCAGCCCCAGCATTTT. Encoded protein: CASSGRGGNQPQHF.